The subject of this entry is one TCR beta chain. Its cognate antigen is unknown. Researchers ran the PCR with 60 Vbeta and 13 Jbeta primers. The assay was immunoSEQ multiplex PCR, and TCRdb's table has in-frame clones only and misses some. This table has some 150,000 clones, roughly 80% appearing once. In germline, CDR1 is LNHDA, CDR2 SQIVND (reference sequence). This CDR3 region has 14 residues. V was trimmed by 10 bases and J by 7 bases, leaving 19 bases between them. This sample was included in a study of cytomegalovirus exposure and HLA in healthy donors. Study-wide background: A previous analysis identified fewer than 130 million unique TCR beta sequences derived from 180 million or so T cells.

Study-level findings and limits: The records held CMV serostatus as the only immune exposure information. Both high specificity and high sensitivity reportedly marked the classifier's diagnosis of cytomegalovirus status.

The clonotype was recovered from a female donor in good health and CMV-seronegative. The V and J genes are TRBV19 and TRBJ2-2; D might be TRBD2 (7 bases). The sequenced sample was PBMCs. CDR3 sequence: CAIKGEGRGGELFF. CDR3 DNA: TGTGCCATCAAGGGGGAGGGTAGGGGCGGGGAGCTGTTTTTT. Drawing the rest from reference TRBV19 and TRBJ2-2, the complete variable domain is DGGITQSPKYLFRKEGQNVTLSCEQNLNHDAMYWYRQDPGQGLRLIYYSQIVNDFQKGDIAEGYSVSREKKESFPLTVTSAQKNPTAFYLCAIKGEGRGGELFFGEGSRLTVL.